This T cell receptor beta chain was identified in a study of shared clonotypes between healthy human individuals. The study, taken as a whole, reports: Generation probabilities of non-shared clonotypes were lower (relative to those shared by all four donors).

Germline-derived CDR1 and CDR2 are MGHRA and YSYEKL. V lost 2 bases to trimming and J lost 5 bases; unmatched junction nucleotides: 8. This CDR3 region has 16 residues. The assay was immunoSEQ multiplex PCR, and TCRdb's table has in-frame clones only and misses some. The sample shows more than 2 million clones, approximately 94% of them seen only once. For this clone: Its target is not known.

Naive CD8 cells lacked CD45RO, underwent positive selection for CCR7 and left out terminally differentiated effector memory CD45RA+ cells. The rearrangement uses TRBV4-1 and TRBJ1-4; 7 bases match TRBD1. This sequence originates from a man between 18 and 29 years old in good health. The source material was naive CD8+ T cells sorted from blood. Written as DNA, the CDR3 is TGCGCCAGCAGCCAACCTCGACAGGGAGGGAATGAAAAACTGTTTTTT. Translated, it gives CASSQPRQGGNEKLFF.